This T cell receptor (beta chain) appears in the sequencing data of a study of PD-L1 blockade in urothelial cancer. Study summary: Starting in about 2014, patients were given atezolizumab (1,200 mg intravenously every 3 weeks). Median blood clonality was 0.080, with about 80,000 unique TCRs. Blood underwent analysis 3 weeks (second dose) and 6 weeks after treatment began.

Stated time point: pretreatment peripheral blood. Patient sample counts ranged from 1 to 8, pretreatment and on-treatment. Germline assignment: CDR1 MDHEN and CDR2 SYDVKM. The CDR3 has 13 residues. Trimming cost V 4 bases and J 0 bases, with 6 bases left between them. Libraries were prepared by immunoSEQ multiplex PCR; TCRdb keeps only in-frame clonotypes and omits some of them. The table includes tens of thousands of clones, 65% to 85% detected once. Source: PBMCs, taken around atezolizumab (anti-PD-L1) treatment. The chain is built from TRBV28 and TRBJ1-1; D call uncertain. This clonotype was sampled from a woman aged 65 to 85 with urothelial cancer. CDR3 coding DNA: TGTGCCAGCAGTTGGTCGGTGAACACTGAAGCTTTCTTT. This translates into CASSWSVNTEAFF. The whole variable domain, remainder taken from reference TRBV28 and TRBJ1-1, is DVKVTQSSRYLVKRTGEKVFLECVQDMDHENMFWYRQDPGLGLRLIYFSYDVKMKEKGDIPEGYSVSREKKERFSLILESASTNQTSMYLCASSWSVNTEAFFGQGTRLTVV.